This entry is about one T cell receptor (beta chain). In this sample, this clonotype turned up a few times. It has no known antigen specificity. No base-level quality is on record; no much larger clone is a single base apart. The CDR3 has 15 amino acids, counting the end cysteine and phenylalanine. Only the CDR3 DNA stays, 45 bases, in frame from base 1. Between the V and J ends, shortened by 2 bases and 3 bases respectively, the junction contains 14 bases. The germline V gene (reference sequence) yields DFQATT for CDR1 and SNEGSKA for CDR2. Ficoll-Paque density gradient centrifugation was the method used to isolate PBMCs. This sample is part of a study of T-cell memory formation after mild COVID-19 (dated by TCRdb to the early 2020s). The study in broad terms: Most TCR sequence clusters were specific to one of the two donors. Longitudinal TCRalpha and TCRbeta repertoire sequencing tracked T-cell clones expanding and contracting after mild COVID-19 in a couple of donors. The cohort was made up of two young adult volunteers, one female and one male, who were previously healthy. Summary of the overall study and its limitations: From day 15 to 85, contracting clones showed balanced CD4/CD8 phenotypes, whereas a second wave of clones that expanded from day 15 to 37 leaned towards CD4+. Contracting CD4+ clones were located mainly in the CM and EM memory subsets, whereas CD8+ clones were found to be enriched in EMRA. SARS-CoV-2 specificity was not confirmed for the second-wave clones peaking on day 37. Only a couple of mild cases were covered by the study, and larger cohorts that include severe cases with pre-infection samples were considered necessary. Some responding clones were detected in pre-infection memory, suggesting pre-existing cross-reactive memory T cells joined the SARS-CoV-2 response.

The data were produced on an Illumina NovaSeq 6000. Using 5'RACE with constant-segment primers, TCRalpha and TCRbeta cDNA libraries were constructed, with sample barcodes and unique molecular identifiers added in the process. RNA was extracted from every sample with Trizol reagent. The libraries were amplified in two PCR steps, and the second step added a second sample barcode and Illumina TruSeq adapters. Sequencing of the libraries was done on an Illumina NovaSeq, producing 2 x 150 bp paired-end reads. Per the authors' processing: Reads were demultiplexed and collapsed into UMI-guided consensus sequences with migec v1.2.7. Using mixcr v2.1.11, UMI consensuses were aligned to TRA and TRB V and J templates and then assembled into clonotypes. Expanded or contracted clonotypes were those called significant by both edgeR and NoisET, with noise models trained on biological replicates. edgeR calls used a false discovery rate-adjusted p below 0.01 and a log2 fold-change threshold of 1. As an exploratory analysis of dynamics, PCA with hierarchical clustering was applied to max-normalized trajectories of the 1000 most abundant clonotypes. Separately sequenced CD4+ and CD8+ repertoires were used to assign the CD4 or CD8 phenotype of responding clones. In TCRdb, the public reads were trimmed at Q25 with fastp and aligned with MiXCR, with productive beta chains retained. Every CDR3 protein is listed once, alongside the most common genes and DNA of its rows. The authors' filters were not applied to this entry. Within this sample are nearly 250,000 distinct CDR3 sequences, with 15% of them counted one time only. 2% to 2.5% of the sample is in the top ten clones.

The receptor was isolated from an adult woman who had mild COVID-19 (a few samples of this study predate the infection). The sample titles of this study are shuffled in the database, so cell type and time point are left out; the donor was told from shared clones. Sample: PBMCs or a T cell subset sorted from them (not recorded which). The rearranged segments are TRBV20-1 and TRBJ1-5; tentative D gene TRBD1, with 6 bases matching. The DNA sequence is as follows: TGCAGTGCTAGACAGGGGACGGGTAACAATCAGCCCCAGCATTTT. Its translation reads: CSARQGTGNNQPQHF.